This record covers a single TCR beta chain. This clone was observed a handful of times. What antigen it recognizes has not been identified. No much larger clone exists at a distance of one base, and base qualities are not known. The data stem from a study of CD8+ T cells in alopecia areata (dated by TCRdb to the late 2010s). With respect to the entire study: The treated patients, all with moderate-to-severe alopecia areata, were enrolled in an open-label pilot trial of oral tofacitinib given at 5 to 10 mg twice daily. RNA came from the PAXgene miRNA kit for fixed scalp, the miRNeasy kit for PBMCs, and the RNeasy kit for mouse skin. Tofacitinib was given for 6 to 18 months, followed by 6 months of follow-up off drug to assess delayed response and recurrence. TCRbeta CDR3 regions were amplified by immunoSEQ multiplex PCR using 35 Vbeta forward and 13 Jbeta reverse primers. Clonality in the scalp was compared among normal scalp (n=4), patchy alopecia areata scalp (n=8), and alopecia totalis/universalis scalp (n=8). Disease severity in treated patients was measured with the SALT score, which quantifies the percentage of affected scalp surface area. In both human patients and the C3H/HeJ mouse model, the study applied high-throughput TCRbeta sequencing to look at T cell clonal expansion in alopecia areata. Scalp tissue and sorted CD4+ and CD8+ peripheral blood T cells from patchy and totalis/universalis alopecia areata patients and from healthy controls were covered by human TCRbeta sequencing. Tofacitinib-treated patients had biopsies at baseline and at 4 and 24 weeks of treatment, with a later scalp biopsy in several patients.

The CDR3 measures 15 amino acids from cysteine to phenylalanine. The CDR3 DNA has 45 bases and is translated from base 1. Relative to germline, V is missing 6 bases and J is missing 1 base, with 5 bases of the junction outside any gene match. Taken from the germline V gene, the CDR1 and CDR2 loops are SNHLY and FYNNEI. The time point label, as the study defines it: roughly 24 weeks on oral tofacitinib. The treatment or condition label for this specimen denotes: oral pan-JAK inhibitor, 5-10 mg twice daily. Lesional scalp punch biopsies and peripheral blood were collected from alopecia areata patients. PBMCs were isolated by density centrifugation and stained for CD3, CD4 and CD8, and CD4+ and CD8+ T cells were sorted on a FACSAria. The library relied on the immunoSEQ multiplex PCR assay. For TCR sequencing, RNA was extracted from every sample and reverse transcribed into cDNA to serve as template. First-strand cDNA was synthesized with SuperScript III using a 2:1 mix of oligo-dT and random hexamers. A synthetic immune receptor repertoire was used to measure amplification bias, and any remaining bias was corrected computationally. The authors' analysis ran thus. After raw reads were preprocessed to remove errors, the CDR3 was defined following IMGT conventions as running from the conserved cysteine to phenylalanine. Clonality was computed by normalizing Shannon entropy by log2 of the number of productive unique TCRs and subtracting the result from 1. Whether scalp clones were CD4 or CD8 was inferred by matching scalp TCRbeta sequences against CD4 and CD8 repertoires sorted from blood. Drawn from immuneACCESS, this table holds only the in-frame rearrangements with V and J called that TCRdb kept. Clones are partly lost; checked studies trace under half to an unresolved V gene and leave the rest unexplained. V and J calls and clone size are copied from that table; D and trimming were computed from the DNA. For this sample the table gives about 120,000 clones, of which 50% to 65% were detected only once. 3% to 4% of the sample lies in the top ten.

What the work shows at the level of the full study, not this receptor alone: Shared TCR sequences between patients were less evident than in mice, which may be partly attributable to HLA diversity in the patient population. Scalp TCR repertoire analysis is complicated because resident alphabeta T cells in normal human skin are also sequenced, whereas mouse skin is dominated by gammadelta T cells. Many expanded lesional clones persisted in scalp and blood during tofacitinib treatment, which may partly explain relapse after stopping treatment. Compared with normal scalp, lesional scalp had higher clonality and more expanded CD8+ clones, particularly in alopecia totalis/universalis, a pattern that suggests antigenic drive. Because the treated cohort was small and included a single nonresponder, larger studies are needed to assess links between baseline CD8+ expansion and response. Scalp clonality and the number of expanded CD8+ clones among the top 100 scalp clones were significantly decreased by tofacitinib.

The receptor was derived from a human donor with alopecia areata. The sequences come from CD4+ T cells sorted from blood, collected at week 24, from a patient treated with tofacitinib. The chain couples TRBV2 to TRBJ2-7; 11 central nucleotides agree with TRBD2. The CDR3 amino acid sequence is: CASSLLAGVSYEQYF. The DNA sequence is TGTGCCAGCAGCCTACTAGCGGGGGTATCCTACGAGCAGTACTTC.